This T cell receptor (beta chain) was retrieved from a study of prognosis after radiotherapy for stage I lung cancer. Across the study: Tumor types were squamous cell carcinoma in roughly 7 patients, adenocarcinoma in around 11.

For this clonotype: One base away lies a much larger clone, so this may be a sequencing read error.

Amplicons of TCR beta CDR3 were generated from genomic DNA by two-round multiplex PCR. Round-one PCR had primers specific to each TRBV and TRBJ gene. Via MiXCR, TCRdb re-called the multiplex PCR reads, giving one row per CDR3 protein. The sample includes 13,000 or so distinct CDR3 sequences, 47% of them seen just once. The CDR3 loop spans 16 amino acids. The V segment lost 3 bases and the J segment 3 bases; nucleotides outside the gene matches: 12. Germline CDR1 reads DFQATT; CDR2 reads SNEGSKA (reference sequence). V and J are TRBV20-1 and TRBJ2-5; 8 positions match TRBD2. This sequence originates from a donor at least 50 years old with non-small cell lung cancer. The starting material was PBMCs, obtained before or after stereotactic body radiation therapy (not recorded which). The CDR3: CSARGLEGVIKETQYF. The CDR3 DNA reads as TGCAGTGCTAGGGGACTAGAGGGAGTAATAAAAGAGACCCAGTACTTC.